This T cell receptor (beta chain) is from a study of technical replicates of blood from a handful of donors. The junction had 0 bases not matched to a gene; V was cut back by 0 bases and J by 4 bases. CDR3 size: 14 residues. The V gene's germline CDR1 is SEHNR and CDR2 FQNEAQ (reference sequence). The repertoire was sequenced with immunoSEQ multiplex PCR; TCRdb's copy has only in-frame clones and lacks some. The sample has about 72,000 clones, around 95% seen once. The gene calls are TRBV7-9 and TRBJ2-1; 7 nucleotides match TRBD2. The source is a human donor in good health. The sample consisted of T cells isolated from PBMCs. CDR3 loop: CASSLAGGYNEQFF. In DNA, the CDR3 is TGTGCCAGCAGCTTAGCGGGAGGGTACAATGAGCAGTTCTTC.